These 19 T cell receptor beta chains originate from one sample sequenced in a study of T-cell memory formation after mild COVID-19. Each CDR3 protein is one row after TCRdb ran MiXCR on the 5' RACE reads. The table lists some 150,000 distinct CDR3 sequences, about 6% of them singletons. Sequencing used PBMCs or a T cell subset sorted from them (not recorded which). These receptors all stem from an adult woman who had mild COVID-19 (a few samples of this study predate the infection). Cell type and time point are not known.

This clonotype came up many times. The gene calls are TRBV18 and TRBJ2-2; 10 nucleotides agree with TRBD2. Germline CDR1 is KGHSH and CDR2 is LQKENI. J was trimmed by 5 bases and V by 5 bases; bases with no gene match: 5. There are 15 residues in the CDR3. In nucleotides, the CDR3 is TGTGCCAGCTCAGCCCGGACTAGCGGTACCGGGGAGCTGTTTTTT. Protein: CASSARTSGTGELFF.

This clonotype was detected ten times or more. The chain uses TRBV7-8 and TRBJ2-7; tentative D call: TRBD1 (6 bases). The CDR3 spans 15 residues. Trimming took off 8 bases at V and 3 bases at J, with 20 bases between the two ends. CDR1 is SGHVS and CDR2 is FQNEAQ in the germline V gene. The CDR3 loop is CASQLNLQGLYEQYF. The CDR3 coding sequence is TGTGCCAGCCAGCTCAACCTCCAGGGGCTCTACGAGCAGTACTTC.

This clonotype was recorded a few times. The V call is TRBV30, the J call TRBJ2-7, with D hard to call. CDR1 and CDR2 (germline): GTSNPN, SVGIG (reference sequence). Trimming pared 0 bases from V and 10 bases from J, leaving 10 bases between. CDR3 length equals 11 residues. The chain's CDR3 is CAWSVQSIQYF. The CDR3 DNA reads as TGTGCCTGGAGTGTACAATCTATACAGTACTTC.

This clonotype has just a few counts. This chain joins TRBV20-1 and TRBJ2-1; TRBD2 aligns across 8 bases. J lost 9 bases, V lost 4 bases, and 11 bases had no gene match. This CDR3 is built from 14 residues. CDR1 is DFQATT, CDR2 SNEGSKA, per germline (reference sequence). This CDR3 reads CSATPQRELREQFF. The CDR3 nucleotides read TGCAGTGCTACGCCCCAGCGGGAGCTTCGTGAGCAGTTCTTC.

This rearrangement joins TRBV7-9 to TRBJ1-5; D unclear. The germline gives CDR1 SEHNR, CDR2 FQNEAQ (reference sequence). This CDR3 contains 14 residues. Trimming pared 3 bases from V and 2 bases from J, leaving 8 bases between. The CDR3 DNA follows: TGTGCCAGCAGCTTTTTTCCAGGCAATCAGCCCCAGCATTTT. It is translated as CASSFFPGNQPQHF.

This clonotype turned up a few times. The CDR3 sequence: CASSHLGETQYF. CDR3 sequence (DNA): TGTGCCAGCTCACACTTAGGGGAGACCCAGTACTTC. The chain couples TRBV18 to TRBJ2-5; no definite D call. CDR3 size: 12 residues. V shed 4 bases and J shed 5 bases, with 8 bases lying between them. Germline V gives CDR1 KGHSH, CDR2 LQKENI. The full variable domain, in which reference TRBV18 and TRBJ2-5 provide the parts outside the CDR3, is NAGVMQNPRHLVRRRGQEARLRCSPMKGHSHVYWYRQLPEEGLKFMVYLQKENIIDESGMPKERFSAEFPKEGPSILRIQQVVRGDSAAYFCASSHLGETQYFGPGTRLLVL.

This clonotype was picked up a small number of times. This chain joins TRBV12-3 or TRBV12-4 and TRBJ1-1; D is undetermined. There are 13 residues in the CDR3. Deletions cut 4 bases from V and 8 bases from J, with 14 bases between. The CDR3 DNA sequence: TGTGCCAGCAGTTCCCTTCAGTTTACAGAAGCTTTCTTT. Its translation is CASSSLQFTEAFF.

The genes are TRBV5-1 and TRBJ1-1, with D possibly matching TRBD1 (5 bases). The V gene's germline CDR1 is SGHRS and CDR2 YFSETQ. The length of the CDR3 is 15 residues. Trimming removed 6 bases from V and 0 bases from J, with 15 bases in between. CDR3: CASMTGGGMNTEAFF. CDR3 in DNA: TGCGCCAGCATGACCGGCGGGGGGATGAACACTGAAGCTTTCTTT.

This clonotype was recorded at least ten times. The CDR3 loop reads CASSLGDTWNTGELFF. The DNA of the CDR3 is TGTGCCAGCAGCTTAGGGGACACCTGGAACACCGGGGAGCTGTTTTTT. V gene TRBV7-6 combines with J gene TRBJ2-2, with a weak D call TRBD1 (6 bases). CDR1 and CDR2 from the germline V gene are SGHVS and FNYEAQ. The CDR3 extends over 16 amino acids. Trimming cost V 1 base and J 1 base, with 10 bases left between them.

The chain has TRBV19 and TRBJ2-1, with 9 positions matching TRBD2. Per germline, CDR1 LNHDA and CDR2 SQIVND (reference sequence). J gave up 9 bases and V 8 bases, and 8 bases lay outside the gene matches. There are 13 residues in the CDR3. Here the CDR3 reads CASGSGGWPEQFF. The CDR3, as DNA: TGTGCCAGTGGAAGCGGGGGGTGGCCTGAGCAGTTCTTC. The variable domain in full, completed from reference TRBV19 and TRBJ2-1, reads DGGITQSPKYLFRKEGQNVTLSCEQNLNHDAMYWYRQDPGQGLRLIYYSQIVNDFQKGDIAEGYSVSREKKESFPLTVTSAQKNPTAFYLCASGSGGWPEQFFGPGTRLTVL.

This clonotype came up a few times. The chain combines TRBV12-3 or TRBV12-4 with TRBJ2-3; a possible D gene is TRBD2 (6 bases). Between the trimmed V and J ends, which lost 10 bases and 2 bases, there was a span of 19 bases. The CDR3 covers 15 residues. CDR3 sequence reads: CATYVREPTTDTQYF. CDR3 bases: TGTGCCACCTACGTACGGGAGCCAACCACAGATACGCAGTATTTT.

This clonotype was found many times. The chain has TRBV18 and TRBJ2-7; the D gene could be TRBD1 or TRBD2 (7 bases each). The CDR3 consists of 16 residues. Per the germline V gene, CDR1 is KGHSH and CDR2 is LQKENI. The V end lost 3 bases, the J end lost 1 base, and 16 bases lay between the germline ends. The CDR3 DNA follows: TGTGCCAGCTCACCCTCTATCCAGGGGGGGTCCTACGAGCAGTACTTC. This encodes CASSPSIQGGSYEQYF.

There are many counts of this clonotype. The V and J genes are TRBV7-6 and TRBJ2-1; D not resolved. Deletions cut 1 base from V and 7 bases from J, with 8 bases between. From germline, CDR1 is SGHVS and CDR2 FNYEAQ. The CDR3 runs to 13 residues. The CDR3 loop is CASSLVARNEQFF. CDR3 sequence (DNA): TGTGCCAGCAGCTTAGTAGCCCGTAATGAGCAGTTCTTC.

This clonotype was detected ten times or more. The CDR3 sequence is CASSLRPGNRGSPTDTQYF. CDR3 DNA: TGTGCCAGCAGCTTACGCCCGGGGAACCGCGGGAGCCCTACAGATACGCAGTATTTT. The chain combines TRBV7-6 with TRBJ2-3; 7 nucleotides align to TRBD2. This CDR3 is built from 19 residues. V lost 2 bases, J lost 3 bases, and 17 bases stayed unmatched. Germline V gene sequence: CDR1 SGHVS, CDR2 FNYEAQ.

Ten or more counts support this clonotype. The chain carries TRBV7-8 and TRBJ2-1, with a tentative D call TRBD2 (5 bases). This CDR3 contains 16 residues. Deletions cut 5 bases from V and 1 base from J, with 15 bases between. Per the germline V gene, CDR1 is SGHVS and CDR2 is FQNEAQ. The CDR3 nucleotides read TGTGCCAGCAGCAGAGATAGCGACGTATCCTACAATGAGCAGTTCTTC. Its translation is CASSRDSDVSYNEQFF.

This clonotype was detected only a few times. The chain joins TRBV12-3 or TRBV12-4 to TRBJ2-3, with a weak D call TRBD2 (5 bases). The CDR3 is made up of 17 amino acids. V was shortened by 6 bases and J by 0 bases, with 19 bases between the two germline ends. The DNA of the CDR3 is TGTGCCAGCAGCGGAGGACCAATGGGGAACAGCACAGATACGCAGTATTTT. This gives the protein CASSGGPMGNSTDTQYF.

The rearrangement links TRBV7-8 to TRBJ1-1, with D perhaps TRBD1 (5 bases). Trimming removed 5 bases from V and 5 bases from J, with 12 bases in between. There are 13 residues in the CDR3. Looked up from germline, CDR1 is SGHVS and CDR2 is FQNEAQ. CDR3 sequence reads: CASSRGTWTEAFF. In nucleotides, the CDR3 is TGTGCCAGCAGCCGAGGGACTTGGACTGAAGCTTTCTTT.

This clonotype was seen a few times. This rearrangement joins TRBV5-1 to TRBJ2-1; tentatively, D is TRBD2 (6 bases). Between the trimmed V and J ends, which lost 5 bases and 5 bases, there was a span of 8 bases. The V gene's germline CDR1 is SGHRS and CDR2 YFSETQ. The CDR3 consists of 12 residues. The CDR3 DNA is TGCGCCAGCAGGCGGGGAAACAATGAGCAGTTCTTC. Translating gives CASRRGNNEQFF.

Turning to this clonotype: A much larger clone sits a single nucleotide away, making a read error possible. This chain uses TRBV5-1 with TRBJ2-7; 8 bases match TRBD1. This CDR3 has 15 amino acids. Germline V gives CDR1 SGHRS, CDR2 YFSETQ. V lost 3 bases and J lost 2; bases outside the gene matches: 7. The CDR3 is CASSSWTGRAYEQYF. The CDR3, as DNA: TGCGCCAGCAGCTCATGGACAGGGCGGGCCTACGAGCAGTACTTC.